These 8 T cell receptor beta chains came from one sample sequenced in a study of neurological immune-mediated disorders. TCRdb used MiXCR to reprocess the 5' RACE reads, holding one entry per CDR3 protein. The table records 45,000 to 60,000 distinct CDR3 sequences, about 12% of them present only once. The time point here: longitudinal time-point 3. Sequenced: PBMCs. The receptors here all came from a male donor with HTLV-1-associated myelopathy (HAM/TSP).

This clonotype was found many times. The V gene is TRBV20-1, the J gene TRBJ1-4; D is uncertain. The CDR3 sequence is 13 residues long. Germline CDR1 DFQATT, CDR2 SNEGSKA (reference sequence). V gave up 5 bases and J gave up 8 bases, with 15 bases separating them. CDR3 coding DNA: TGCAGTGCTGGCTCGGGCCGCCTCGAAAAACTGTTTTTT. It codes for CSAGSGRLEKLFF.

The chain is built from TRBV29-1 and TRBJ1-1; D is unresolved. The V end lost 6 bases, the J end lost 3 bases, and 11 bases lay between the germline ends. Germline V CDR1 and CDR2: SQVTM, ANQGSEA. This CDR3 has 12 residues. CDR3 nucleotides: TGCAGCGTCCTCAGGACGTACACTGAAGCTTTCTTT. It yields the protein CSVLRTYTEAFF.

This clonotype occurred many times. The V and J genes are TRBV29-1 and TRBJ1-3; tentative D call: TRBD1 (6 bases). The V end lost 5 bases, the J end lost 0 bases, and 14 bases lay between the germline ends. This CDR3 has 15 amino acids. The germline CDR1 and CDR2 sequences are SQVTM and ANQGSEA. The CDR3 is CSVSRQVGSGNTIYF. The DNA for the CDR3 is TGCAGCGTTAGCCGACAGGTGGGCTCTGGAAACACCATATATTTT.

The genes are TRBV4-1 and TRBJ2-5, with D tentatively TRBD2 (5 bases). The CDR3 totals 17 residues. Germline CDR1 reads MGHRA; CDR2 reads YSYEKL. V was cut by 4 bases and J by 5 bases, with 23 bases left in between. CDR3 amino acids: CASSLAVGPSRRETQYF. The DNA of the CDR3 is TGCGCCAGCAGCCTCGCCGTAGGTCCATCGCGGAGGGAGACCCAGTACTTC.

There are many counts of this clonotype. This chain connects TRBV4-3 to TRBJ2-5; D may be TRBD1 or TRBD2 (6 bases each). Trimming took 3 bases from V and 1 from J, leaving 12 bases between them. Germline V gives CDR1 LGHNA, CDR2 YSLEER. This CDR3 region has 15 residues. The CDR3, as DNA: TGCGCCAGCAGCCAGGGGGGACAACCCCAAGAGACCCAGTACTTC. Translating it yields CASSQGGQPQETQYF.

This clonotype was seen repeatedly, ten times or more. The chain links TRBV20-1 to TRBJ2-7, with TRBD2 matching 9 bases. Germline assignment: CDR1 DFQATT and CDR2 SNEGSKA (reference sequence). Trimming cost V 3 bases and J 5 bases; bases outside gene matches: 5. There are 13 residues in the CDR3. CDR3 DNA: TGCAGTGCTAGTAGGCGGGGGGGCGACGAGCAGTACTTC. As protein: CSASRRGGDEQYF.

This clonotype has ten or more counts. For the CDR3, the DNA is TGTGCCAGCAGCCAGGGACTGAGGGATGGAAACACCATATATTTT. It is translated as CASSQGLRDGNTIYF. This chain uses TRBV3-1 with TRBJ1-3, with a possible D match to TRBD1 (5 bases). V was shortened by 3 bases and J by 3 bases, with 12 bases between the two germline ends. The CDR3 totals 15 residues. The germline CDR1 and CDR2 sequences are LGHDT and YNNKEL (reference sequence).

The sample holds many counts of this clonotype. In DNA form, the CDR3 reads TGCGCCAGCAGCTTGGTGCCGTCGGGAGTAAGTACGCAGTATTTT. Amino acid sequence: CASSLVPSGVSTQYF. The rearrangement joins TRBV5-1 to TRBJ2-3; a possible D gene is TRBD2 (6 bases). The CDR3 sequence is 15 residues long. Trimming took off 0 bases at V and 8 bases at J, with 16 bases between the two ends. CDR1 is SGHRS and CDR2 is YFSETQ in the germline V gene.